These 8 T cell receptor beta chains were all obtained from the same sample, sequenced in a study of CD8+ T cells in alopecia areata. Markers used for sorting pooled cutaneous lymph node cells were CD4, CD8alpha, NKG2D, NKG2ACE and others. Reverse transcription of extracted RNA yielded cDNA, which provided the sequencing template. Repertoires were generated with immunoSEQ multiplex PCR, while TCRdb's copy carries only in-frame clones and drops some. The table lists around 290,000 clones, with no singletons. Material for sequencing was CD4+ T cells sorted from a lymph node. These receptor sequences come from a C3H/HeJ mouse with alopecia areata. MHC haplotype of the mouse line: H2-k.

Of note for this clone: Germline and genes here are mouse. Other nucleotide sequences from this sample produce the same CDR3. The CDR3 loop reads CASSRNSDYTF. The sequenced CDR3 bases are TGTGCCAGCAGCAGAAACTCC. This sequence joins TRBV19 and TRBJ1-2, with no clear D. The CDR3 extends 4 residues past the end of the read, so its final part is completed from the germline J gene. Germline V CDR1 and CDR2: FNHDT, SITEND (reference sequence). The CDR3 sequence is 11 residues long. V was pared by 5 bases and J by 1 base, with 3 bases between.

This clone was counted a few times. Gene labels here are mouse ones. Sequencing ends 4 residues short of the CDR3 end; the germline J gene provides the rest. The same CDR3 arises from other DNA sequences in this sample as well. This rearrangement joins TRBV13-1 to TRBJ2-1, with a tentative D call TRBD2 (6 bases). Germline V lookup: CDR1 NSHNY, CDR2 SYGAGN. CDR3 length: 15 residues. Trimming removed 0 bases at V and 1 base at J, with 8 bases between. CDR3 sequence reads: CASSDAWGNYAEQFF. The DNA read from the CDR3 is TGTGCCAGCAGTGATGCATGGGGGAACTATGCT.

Comment on this clone: Gene labels here are mouse ones. The CDR3 end lies 3 residues beyond the end of the read and is filled in from the germline J gene. The V and J genes are TRBV19 and TRBJ1-6, with a possible D match to TRBD1 (6 bases). TRBJ1-6 carries the ORF label, with uncertain function. V was shortened by 2 bases and J by 4 bases, with 10 bases between the two germline ends. In germline, CDR1 is FNHDT, CDR2 SITEND (reference sequence). The CDR3 totals 15 residues. The CDR3 DNA, read in part, is TGTGCCAGCAGTATGAGGGGGAATTATAATTCGCCC. Residues: CASSMRGNYNSP. The CDR3, in full, reads CASSMRGNYNSPLYF.

To note about this clone: Germline and genes: mouse. The missing CDR3 end, 4 residues past where the read stops, is filled in from the germline J gene. The chain joins TRBV19 to TRBJ1-2; the match to TRBD1 covers 9 bases. Germline CDR1 and CDR2: FNHDT and SITEND (reference sequence). The V gene end was trimmed by 4 bases and the J gene end by 3 bases; junction bases not matched to a gene: 4. This CDR3 has 14 residues. The CDR3 here is CASSYRGPDSDYTF. Incomplete CDR3 DNA: TGTGCCAGCAGTTACAGGGGGCCGGACTCC.

This clone was detected only a few times. The gene symbols are mouse symbols. This specimen includes other DNA sequences encoding the same CDR3. Incomplete CDR3 DNA: TGTGCCAGCAGTACCACTGGGGGTAGTGCAGAA. Translating it yields CASSTTGGSAE. The full CDR3 protein is CASSTTGGSAETLYF. The chain employs TRBV19 and TRBJ2-3; the match to TRBD2 covers 8 bases. The CDR3 is cut off 4 residues early in the read; its end comes from the germline J gene. This CDR3 is built from 15 residues. The trim removed 3 bases at V and 0 bases at J, leaving 3 bases unmatched. The germline gives CDR1 FNHDT, CDR2 SITEND (reference sequence).

This clone was recorded a few times. The gene names given are mouse names. The read ends 4 residues early relative to the CDR3; the germline J gene fills the gap. The chain couples TRBV13-3 to TRBJ2-3; D possibly corresponds to TRBD2 (5 bases). CDR1 and CDR2 from the germline V gene are NNHDY and SYVADS. The CDR3 covers 13 residues. CDR3 DNA, as far as it was read: TGTGCCAGCAGTGATTCTGGGAGAGAA. Translation gives CASSDSGRE. The whole CDR3 is CASSDSGRETLYF.

This clone was picked up a small number of times. Mouse gene names apply. CDR3 bases read: TGTGCCAGCACCCCAGACAGTTCCTATAATTCGCCC. Amino acids: CASTPDSSYNSP. The CDR3 in full is CASTPDSSYNSPLYF. The chain couples TRBV19 to TRBJ1-6, with D maybe TRBD1 (5 bases). The read terminates 3 residues before the CDR3 end, so the remaining end is supplied by the germline J gene. TRBJ1-6 is placed among ORFs of uncertain function. Trimming pared 6 bases from V and 0 bases from J, leaving 10 bases between. The V gene's germline CDR1 is FNHDT and CDR2 SITEND (reference sequence). The length of the CDR3 is 15 residues.

Comment on this clone: The gene names given are mouse names. The CDR3 goes on 4 residues after the read ends, and that part is filled in from the germline J gene. Other DNA sequences in the same sample also yield this CDR3. The rearrangement uses TRBV13-1 and TRBJ2-5; 10 positions match TRBD1. The CDR3 sequence is 14 residues long. Germline V CDR1 and CDR2: NSHNY, SYGAGN. Partial CDR3 DNA: TGTGCCAGCAGTGGCGACAGGGGGCGCGAC. Its translation: CASSGDRGRD. In full, the CDR3 is CASSGDRGRDTQYF.